Below are 25 T cell receptor beta chains sequenced from a single sample in a study of blood T cell repertoires in COVID-19. Method: immunoSEQ multiplex PCR; TCRdb's copy keeps in-frame clones and lacks some. The table shows over 120,000 clones, with about 76% occurring only once. Material: peripheral blood. Receptors originate from a human donor in a cohort sampled during active COVID-19.

The CDR3 reads CASSSMDRYEAFF. DNA of the CDR3: TGTGCCAGCAGTTCCATGGACAGGTATGAAGCTTTCTTT. The chain joins TRBV27 to TRBJ1-1; 7 bases map to TRBD1. CDR1 and CDR2 (germline): MNHEY, SMNVEV (reference sequence). The CDR3 spans 13 residues. V lost 4 bases to trimming and J lost 7 bases; unmatched junction nucleotides: 6.

The chain uses TRBV6-5 and TRBJ2-1, with 9 bases fitting TRBD2. Trimming cost V 2 bases and J 7 bases; bases outside gene matches: 9. The CDR3 length is 16 residues. In germline, CDR1 is MNHEY, CDR2 SVGAGI. CDR3 protein: CASSYLLAGLRNEQFF. CDR3 DNA sequence: TGTGCCAGCAGTTACCTCCTAGCGGGGCTGAGGAATGAGCAGTTCTTC.

The rearrangement links TRBV2 to TRBJ2-3; possibly TRBD2 for D (6 bases). In germline, CDR1 is SNHLY, CDR2 FYNNEI. Trimming cost V 5 bases and J 2 bases, with 11 bases left between them. This CDR3 contains 14 residues. CDR3 amino acids: CASSMTSPTDTQYF. The CDR3 DNA reads TGTGCCAGCAGTATGACTAGTCCCACAGATACGCAGTATTTT.

The V gene is TRBV7-9, the J gene TRBJ2-7, with D maybe TRBD2 (5 bases). The CDR3 spans 14 residues. CDR1 SEHNR and CDR2 FQNEAQ come from the germline V gene (reference sequence). V was shortened by 5 bases and J by 7 bases, with 18 bases between the two germline ends. The CDR3 DNA is TGTGCCAGCAGCCCAAAGGTGGGAGAAGGTGAGCAGTACTTC. This codes for CASSPKVGEGEQYF. The full variable domain, its missing parts supplied by reference TRBV7-9 and TRBJ2-7, is DTGVSQNPRHKITKRGQNVTFRCDPISEHNRLYWYRQTLGQGPEFLTYFQNEAQLEKSRLLSDRFSAERPKGSFSTLEIQRTEQGDSAMYLCASSPKVGEGEQYFGPGTRLTVT.

This clone was seen a handful of times. The V call is TRBV27, the J call TRBJ1-2; 10 bases match TRBD1. J was trimmed by 1 base and V by 5 bases; bases with no gene match: 1. There are 14 residues in the CDR3. Per germline, CDR1 MNHEY and CDR2 SMNVEV (reference sequence). The DNA for the CDR3 is TGTGCCAGCAGTCGGGACAGGGGTAACTATGGCTACACCTTC. Translation: CASSRDRGNYGYTF.

J is TRBJ2-5 and V is TRBV28, with 8 positions matching TRBD1. Germline CDR1 reads MDHEN; CDR2 reads SYDVKM. J was trimmed by 3 bases and V by 8 bases; bases with no gene match: 8. The CDR3 runs to 14 residues. The CDR3 nucleotides are TGTGCCAGCCCTCCGGGACAGGCAAAAGAGACCCAGTACTTC. Its translation: CASPPGQAKETQYF.

This chain joins TRBV5-4 and TRBJ1-2; D is uncertain. CDR1 is SGHNT, CDR2 YYREEE, per germline (reference sequence). This CDR3 is 12 amino acids long. Trimming removed 0 bases from V and 9 bases from J, with 9 bases in between. CDR3 nucleotides: TGTGCCAGCAGCTTGGCCCGAGGGCGCTACACCTTC. Translating gives CASSLARGRYTF.

J is TRBJ1-3 and V is TRBV6-5; tentative D call: TRBD1 (6 bases). This CDR3 has 15 amino acids. CDR1 and CDR2 from the germline V gene are MNHEY and SVGAGI. The V gene lost 3 bases and the J gene lost 0 bases, with 9 bases spanning the gap. CDR3 DNA sequence: TGTGCCAGCAGTTATGACAGGTCCTCTGGAAACACCATATATTTT. It encodes CASSYDRSSGNTIYF.

This sequence joins TRBV4-3 and TRBJ1-4; D is unresolved. The germline gives CDR1 LGHNA, CDR2 YSLEER. This CDR3 comprises 15 residues. Trimming cost V 4 bases and J 0 bases, with 9 bases left between them. CDR3 nucleotide sequence: TGCGCCAGCAGCCGAGCGCTTCCAACTAATGAAAAACTGTTTTTT. It codes for CASSRALPTNEKLFF.

A single count supports this clone. The genes are TRBV28 and TRBJ2-7, with D tentatively TRBD2 (6 bases). V lost 5 bases and J lost 4, with 18 bases in between. Germline V CDR1 and CDR2: MDHEN, SYDVKM. CDR3 length: 15 residues. CDR3 sequence: CASSPPEGGSYEQYF. Written as DNA, the CDR3 is TGTGCCAGCAGTCCCCCCGAGGGAGGCTCGTACGAGCAGTACTTC. Looking up the rest from reference TRBV28 and TRBJ2-7 gives the full variable domain: DVKVTQSSRYLVKRTGEKVFLECVQDMDHENMFWYRQDPGLGLRLIYFSYDVKMKEKGDIPEGYSVSREKKERFSLILESASTNQTSMYLCASSPPEGGSYEQYFGPGTRLTVT.

This clone was observed a few times. V is TRBV9 and J is TRBJ2-1; 9 bases map to TRBD2. The junction had 6 bases not matched to a gene; V was cut back by 0 bases and J by 2 bases. This CDR3 has 17 residues. Germline lookup yields CDR1 SGDLS and CDR2 YYNGEE. The CDR3 DNA reads TGTGCCAGCAGCGTAGATACGAGCGGGAGGACCTACAATGAGCAGTTCTTC. Its protein product is CASSVDTSGRTYNEQFF.

V is TRBV7-3 and J is TRBJ2-1; tentatively, D is TRBD1 (6 bases). Looked up from germline, CDR1 is SGHTA and CDR2 is FQGTGA. The CDR3 has 20 residues. The V end was cut by 2 bases, the J end by 2 bases, with 25 bases between. The CDR3 here is CASSLLHPVGGIGTYNEQFF. CDR3 nucleotide sequence: TGTGCCAGCAGCTTACTCCACCCCGTAGGGGGTATAGGGACCTACAATGAGCAGTTCTTC.

The V call is TRBV24-1, the J call TRBJ2-5; D is possibly TRBD2 (6 bases). Germline V gene lookup returns CDR1 KGHDR and CDR2 SFDVKD. V shed 9 bases and J shed 5 bases, with 21 bases lying between them. CDR3 length equals 15 residues. This CDR3 is CATGAGNPKGETQYF. The DNA of the CDR3 is TGTGCCACCGGAGCGGGCAACCCCAAGGGGGAGACCCAGTACTTC.

This rearrangement joins TRBV2 to TRBJ2-2; 8 nucleotides line up with TRBD2. The CDR3 consists of 13 residues. Per germline, CDR1 SNHLY and CDR2 FYNNEI. The CDR3 loop reads CATGGSGVGELFF. CDR3 nucleotides: TGTGCAACCGGGGGTAGCGGGGTCGGGGAGCTGTTTTTT.

A word on this clone: This sample also contains other DNA sequences that code for the same CDR3. The chain uses TRBV7-9 and TRBJ2-3; 14 bases are a match to TRBD2. The CDR3 length is 16 residues. Germline-derived CDR1 and CDR2 are SEHNR and FQNEAQ (reference sequence). V was clipped by 5 bases and J by 1 base; unmatched bases: 2. In DNA form, the CDR3 reads TGTGCCAGCAGCCTGGGACTAGCGGGGGGCACAGATACGCAGTATTTT. Translation: CASSLGLAGGTDTQYF.

The chain has TRBV7-9 and TRBJ2-3; TRBD2 matches 13 bases. The ends lost 5 bases at V and 1 base at J; junction bases unmatched: 6. The CDR3 is made up of 17 amino acids. Germline values: CDR1 SEHNR, CDR2 FQNEAQ (reference sequence). CDR3 protein: CASSRGLAGVGTDTQYF. DNA of the CDR3: TGTGCCAGCAGCCGAGGACTAGCGGGAGTGGGCACAGATACGCAGTATTTT.

This CDR3 reads CASSYHSGIQSYEQYF. The CDR3 nucleotides are TGTGCCAGCAGTTACCATAGCGGAATCCAGTCCTACGAGCAGTACTTC. V gene TRBV6-5 combines with J gene TRBJ2-7; D is perhaps TRBD2 (6 bases). Per the germline V gene, CDR1 is MNHEY and CDR2 is SVGAGI. This CDR3 contains 16 residues. Trimming took off 2 bases at V and 1 base at J, with 15 bases between the two ends.

The chain has TRBV28 and TRBJ2-5, with TRBD1 identical over 8 bases. Germline CDR1 MDHEN, CDR2 SYDVKM. V lost 7 bases, J lost 4 bases, and 11 bases stayed unmatched. The CDR3 contains 15 residues. This CDR3 is CASKSEQGESETQYF. The CDR3 coding sequence is TGTGCCAGCAAATCTGAACAGGGGGAGTCAGAGACCCAGTACTTC.

J is TRBJ1-2 and V is TRBV9; 8 positions match TRBD1. Germline V lookup: CDR1 SGDLS, CDR2 YYNGEE. The CDR3 extends over 17 amino acids. The junction had 14 bases not matched to a gene; V was cut back by 2 bases and J by 5 bases. DNA for the CDR3: TGTGCCAGCAGCGTCACCCCCTCCGGGACAGGTAGTTATGGCTACACCTTC. Translating it yields CASSVTPSGTGSYGYTF.

The chain joins TRBV29-1 to TRBJ2-7, with 7 bases matching TRBD1. The CDR3 totals 12 residues. Germline V gives CDR1 SQVTM, CDR2 ANQGSEA. J lost 4 bases, V lost 6 bases, and 6 bases had no gene match. The CDR3 DNA reads TGCAGCGTCCAAGGACAGGCTTACGAGCAGTACTTC. The encoded protein is CSVQGQAYEQYF.

This clone was counted a few times. V usage is TRBV6-5 and J usage is TRBJ1-6; possible D gene TRBD1, 5 bases. V lost 4 bases to trimming and J lost 4 bases, with 11 bases between them. The germline V gene has CDR1 MNHEY and CDR2 SVGAGI. The CDR3 consists of 15 residues. The CDR3 loop is CASSLGGGYNSPLHF. Written as DNA, the CDR3 is TGTGCCAGCAGTTTGGGGGGAGGGTATAATTCACCCCTCCACTTT.

The chain combines TRBV9 with TRBJ2-7; D possibly corresponds to TRBD2 (6 bases). The CDR3 is made up of 18 amino acids. With 0 bases removed from V and 2 bases from J, the gap between germline ends came to 21 bases. Germline V CDR1 and CDR2: SGDLS, YYNGEE. CDR3 DNA sequence: TGTGCCAGCAGCGTAGGGGATCTAGCGCACAAAAAAACCTACGAGCAGTACTTC. It codes for CASSVGDLAHKKTYEQYF.

This chain links TRBV19 with TRBJ1-5; 7 bases fit TRBD1. This CDR3 has 15 amino acids. The germline gives CDR1 LNHDA, CDR2 SQIVND (reference sequence). The J segment lost 1 base and the V segment lost 7 bases, leaving 7 bases of the junction unmatched. The CDR3 DNA is TGTGCCAGTACACGAACGACAGGGAGCAATCAGCCCCAGCATTTT. This gives the protein CASTRTTGSNQPQHF.

The gene calls are TRBV12-3 or TRBV12-4 and TRBJ2-7; D is undetermined. This CDR3 comprises 11 residues. V lost 6 bases to trimming and J lost 3 bases, with 6 bases between them. This chain's CDR3 is CASSRYYEQYF. CDR3 nucleotide sequence: TGTGCCAGCAGCCGTTACTACGAGCAGTACTTC.

The genes are TRBV7-7 and TRBJ2-5; D perhaps matches TRBD1 (6 bases). Trimming removed 5 bases at V and 1 base at J, with 8 bases between. The CDR3 has 13 amino acids. The germline V gene encodes CDR1 SSHAT and CDR2 FNYEAQ (reference sequence). CDR3 in amino acids: CASSQDSQETQYF. The CDR3 DNA is TGTGCCAGCAGCCAGGACAGCCAAGAGACCCAGTACTTC. Full variable domain (rest looked up from reference TRBV7-7 and TRBJ2-5): GAGVSQSPRYKVTKRGQDVTLRCDPISSHATLYWYQQALGQGPEFLTYFNYEAQPDKSGLPSDRFSAERPEGSISTLTIQRTEQRDSAMYRCASSQDSQETQYFGPGTRLLVL.